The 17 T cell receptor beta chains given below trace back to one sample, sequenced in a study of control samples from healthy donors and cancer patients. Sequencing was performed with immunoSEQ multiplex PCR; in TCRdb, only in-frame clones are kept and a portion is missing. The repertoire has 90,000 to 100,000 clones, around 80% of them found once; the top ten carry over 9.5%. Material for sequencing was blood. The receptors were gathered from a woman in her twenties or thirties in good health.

The CDR3 loop reads CASSRELAGGLIQYF. The CDR3 DNA reads as TGTGCCAGCAGCCGAGAACTAGCGGGGGGGCTCATTCAGTACTTC. The chain has TRBV7-8 and TRBJ2-4; 13 nucleotides match TRBD2. The ends lost 5 bases at V and 9 bases at J; junction bases unmatched: 7. CDR3 length equals 15 residues. The germline V gene encodes CDR1 SGHVS and CDR2 FQNEAQ.

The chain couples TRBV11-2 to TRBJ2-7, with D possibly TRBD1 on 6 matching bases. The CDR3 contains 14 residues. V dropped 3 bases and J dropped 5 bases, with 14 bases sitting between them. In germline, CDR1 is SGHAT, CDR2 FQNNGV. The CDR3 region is CASSFRAGANEQYF. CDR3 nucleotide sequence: TGTGCCAGCAGCTTCCGGGCAGGGGCGAACGAGCAGTACTTC.

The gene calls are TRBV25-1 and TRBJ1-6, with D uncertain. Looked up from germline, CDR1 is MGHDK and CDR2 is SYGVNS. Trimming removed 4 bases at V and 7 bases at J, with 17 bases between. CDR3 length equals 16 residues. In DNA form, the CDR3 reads TGTGCCAGCAGTGGTGAGGGCTCCATATGGAATTCACCCCTCCACTTT. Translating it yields CASSGEGSIWNSPLHF.

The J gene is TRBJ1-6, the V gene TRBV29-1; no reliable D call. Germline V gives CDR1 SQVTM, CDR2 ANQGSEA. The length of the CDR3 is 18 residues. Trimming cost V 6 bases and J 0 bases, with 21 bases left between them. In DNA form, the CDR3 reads TGCAGCGTGGCTATCCCGGGATTAGGATACTCCTATAATTCACCCCTCCACTTT. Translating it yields CSVAIPGLGYSYNSPLHF.

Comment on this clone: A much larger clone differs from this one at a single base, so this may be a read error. The CDR3 sequence is CASRGDNSYEQYF. The CDR3 bases are TGTGCCAGCAGGGGGGACAACTCCTACGAGCAGTACTTC. The chain links TRBV12-3 or TRBV12-4 to TRBJ2-7, with a tentative D call TRBD1 (6 bases). V shed 6 bases and J shed 0 bases, with 9 bases lying between them. There are 13 residues in the CDR3.

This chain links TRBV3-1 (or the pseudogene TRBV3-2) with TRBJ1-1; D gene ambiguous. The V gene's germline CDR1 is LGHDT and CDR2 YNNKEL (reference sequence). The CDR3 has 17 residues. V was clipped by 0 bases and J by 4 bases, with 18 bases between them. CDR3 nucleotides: TGTGCCAGCAGCCAAGATTATAGGAGGTCGAGAACCACTGAAGCTTTCTTT. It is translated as CASSQDYRRSRTTEAFF.

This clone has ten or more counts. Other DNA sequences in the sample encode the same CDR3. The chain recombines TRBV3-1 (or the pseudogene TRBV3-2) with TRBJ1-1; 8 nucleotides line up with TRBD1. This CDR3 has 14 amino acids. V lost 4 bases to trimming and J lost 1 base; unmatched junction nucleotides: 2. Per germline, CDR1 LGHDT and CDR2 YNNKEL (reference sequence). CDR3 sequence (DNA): TGTGCCAGCAGCCGCGGGACAGGGAACACTGAAGCTTTCTTT. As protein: CASSRGTGNTEAFF.

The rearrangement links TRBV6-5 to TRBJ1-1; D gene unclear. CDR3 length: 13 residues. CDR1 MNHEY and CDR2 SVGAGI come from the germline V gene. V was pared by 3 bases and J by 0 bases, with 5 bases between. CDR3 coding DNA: TGTGCCAGCAGTTATTTGGTGAACACTGAAGCTTTCTTT. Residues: CASSYLVNTEAFF.

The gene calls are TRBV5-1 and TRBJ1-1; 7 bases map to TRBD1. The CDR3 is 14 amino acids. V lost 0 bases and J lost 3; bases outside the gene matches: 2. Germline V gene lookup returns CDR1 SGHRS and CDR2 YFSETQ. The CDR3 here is CASSLDQGDTEAFF. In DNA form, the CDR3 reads TGCGCCAGCAGCTTGGACCAGGGGGACACTGAAGCTTTCTTT.

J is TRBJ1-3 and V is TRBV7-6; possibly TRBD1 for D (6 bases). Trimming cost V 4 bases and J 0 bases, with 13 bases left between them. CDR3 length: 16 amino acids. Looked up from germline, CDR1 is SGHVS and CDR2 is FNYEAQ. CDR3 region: CASSSTGQRSGNTIYF. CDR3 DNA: TGTGCCAGCAGCTCAACCGGACAGCGCTCTGGAAACACCATATATTTT.

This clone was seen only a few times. The CDR3 protein is CASSPGGNNEQFF. Written as DNA, the CDR3 is TGTGCCAGCAGTCCCGGGGGGAACAATGAGCAGTTCTTC. This chain uses TRBV5-6 with TRBJ2-1; 7 nucleotides align to TRBD2. The CDR3 is 13 amino acids. The germline V gene encodes CDR1 SGHDT and CDR2 YYEEEE. With V trimmed by 5 bases and J by 5 bases, 4 bases remained unmatched.

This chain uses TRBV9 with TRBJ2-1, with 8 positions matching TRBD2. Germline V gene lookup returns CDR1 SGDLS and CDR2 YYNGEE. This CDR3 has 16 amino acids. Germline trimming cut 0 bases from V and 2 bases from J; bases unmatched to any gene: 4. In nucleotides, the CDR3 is TGTGCCAGCAGCGTAGCTCCAGCGGGGGCCTACAATGAGCAGTTCTTC. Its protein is CASSVAPAGAYNEQFF.

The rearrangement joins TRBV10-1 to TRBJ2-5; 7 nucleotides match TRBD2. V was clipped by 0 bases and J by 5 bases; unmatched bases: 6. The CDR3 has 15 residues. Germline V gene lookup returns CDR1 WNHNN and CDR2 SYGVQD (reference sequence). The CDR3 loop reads CASSESQGGTETQYF. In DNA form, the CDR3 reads TGCGCCAGCAGTGAGTCCCAGGGAGGGACTGAGACCCAGTACTTC.

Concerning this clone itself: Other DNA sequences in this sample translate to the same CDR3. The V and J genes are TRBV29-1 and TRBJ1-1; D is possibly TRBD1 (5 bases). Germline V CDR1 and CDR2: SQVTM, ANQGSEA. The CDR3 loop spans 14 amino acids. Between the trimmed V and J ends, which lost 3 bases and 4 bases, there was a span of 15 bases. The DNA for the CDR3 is TGCAGCGTTGACTCTACGGGGCTGGGCACTGAAGCTTTCTTT. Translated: CSVDSTGLGTEAFF.

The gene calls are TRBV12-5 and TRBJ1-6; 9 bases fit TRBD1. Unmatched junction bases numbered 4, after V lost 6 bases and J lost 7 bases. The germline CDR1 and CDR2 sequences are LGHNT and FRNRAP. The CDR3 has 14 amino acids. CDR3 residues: CASGYGTGNSPLHF. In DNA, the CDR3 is TGTGCTAGTGGCTACGGGACAGGGAATTCACCCCTCCACTTT.

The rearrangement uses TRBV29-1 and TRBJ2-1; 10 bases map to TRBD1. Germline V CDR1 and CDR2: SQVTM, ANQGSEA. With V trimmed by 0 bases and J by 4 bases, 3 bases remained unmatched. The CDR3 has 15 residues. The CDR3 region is CSVEEAGQGYNEQFF. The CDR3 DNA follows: TGCAGCGTTGAAGAAGCGGGACAGGGGTACAATGAGCAGTTCTTC.

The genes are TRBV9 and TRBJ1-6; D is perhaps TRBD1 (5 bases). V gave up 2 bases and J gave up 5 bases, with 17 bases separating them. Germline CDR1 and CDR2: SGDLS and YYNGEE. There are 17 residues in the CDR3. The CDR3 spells CASSVNQVGHHNSPLHF. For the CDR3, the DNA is TGTGCCAGCAGCGTCAACCAAGTCGGACACCATAATTCACCCCTCCACTTT.